What follows are 27 T cell receptor beta chains derived from one specimen sequenced in a study of blood T cell repertoires in COVID-19. Clones were sequenced by immunoSEQ multiplex PCR, and TCRdb holds only the in-frame ones, with some missing. Seen here are 30,000 to 40,000 clones, roughly three quarters observed once, and the top ten hold less than 35%. Material for sequencing was peripheral blood. Receptors were obtained from a man older than 75 with acute or convalescent COVID-19.

The chain is built from TRBV2 and TRBJ1-1; TRBD1 agrees at 8 bases. This CDR3 region has 16 residues. CDR1 is SNHLY, CDR2 FYNNEI, per germline. Trimming cost V 6 bases and J 1 base; bases outside gene matches: 10. Here the CDR3 DNA reads TGTGCCAGCAGCCGCCAGGGGGCTCTTCAGAACACTGAAGCTTTCTTT. Its translation is CASSRQGALQNTEAFF.

V is TRBV29-1 and J is TRBJ2-3, with D perhaps TRBD2 (6 bases). There are 13 residues in the CDR3. Germline values: CDR1 SQVTM, CDR2 ANQGSEA. V dropped 6 bases and J dropped 0 bases, with 10 bases sitting between them. CDR3 nucleotides: TGCAGCGTGCACGGGGGAAGCACAGATACGCAGTATTTT. This translates into CSVHGGSTDTQYF.

CDR3 amino acids: CSASYSERGNSPLHF. The CDR3 region has the DNA TGCAGTGCTAGTTATTCAGAAAGGGGTAATTCACCCCTCCACTTT. The V and J genes are TRBV20-1 and TRBJ1-6; D is possibly TRBD1 (5 bases). Looked up from germline, CDR1 is DFQATT and CDR2 is SNEGSKA (reference sequence). The CDR3 totals 15 residues. Trimming stripped 3 bases from V and 6 bases from J, with 15 bases between.

The chain is built from TRBV6-2 or TRBV6-3 and TRBJ2-7, with D perhaps matching TRBD1 (5 bases). The V end was cut by 3 bases, the J end by 3 bases, with 6 bases between. There are 12 residues in the CDR3. CDR1 and CDR2 (germline): MNHEY, SVGEGT. CDR3 DNA: TGTGCCAGCAGTTATCAGGGCTACGAGCAGTACTTC. Its protein product is CASSYQGYEQYF.

V is TRBV30 and J is TRBJ1-2; 7 bases are shared with TRBD1. V dropped 3 bases and J dropped 2; count of bases not matched to a gene: 9. CDR1 and CDR2 (germline): GTSNPN, SVGIG (reference sequence). The CDR3 is 15 residues long. The CDR3, as DNA: TGTGCCTGGAGAGACCCCGGGACAGCAAACTATGGCTACACCTTC. Translation gives CAWRDPGTANYGYTF.

The chain is built from TRBV6-2 or TRBV6-3 and TRBJ2-5; D not certain. In germline, CDR1 is MNHEY, CDR2 SVGEGT. Between the trimmed V and J ends, which lost 6 bases and 7 bases, there was a span of 9 bases. The CDR3 consists of 11 residues. CDR3 sequence: CASSRLGTQYF. The CDR3 DNA reads TGTGCCAGCAGCCGGCTAGGGACCCAGTACTTC.

The chain employs TRBV12-3 or TRBV12-4 and TRBJ1-3, with 8 positions matching TRBD1. CDR3 length: 13 residues. With 11 bases clipped from V and 2 bases from J, the junction kept 5 bases outside the gene matches. The CDR3, as DNA: TGTGCCGGACAGGGTGGGACTGGAAACACCATATATTTT. It translates to CAGQGGTGNTIYF.

The V call is TRBV30, the J call TRBJ2-7, with D possibly being TRBD1 (7 bases). The germline V and J ends were trimmed by 4 bases and 3 bases, with 16 bases remaining between them. Germline V gene sequence: CDR1 GTSNPN, CDR2 SVGIG (reference sequence). The length of the CDR3 is 14 residues. The CDR3 protein is CAWNSGRGVYEQYF. The DNA of the CDR3 is TGTGCCTGGAACAGCGGCAGGGGGGTCTACGAGCAGTACTTC.

This clone showed up just once. The chain joins TRBV28 to TRBJ2-7; 7 bases fit TRBD1. After removal of 2 bases from V and 4 bases from J, the junction contained 11 bases not matched to a gene. CDR1 is MDHEN and CDR2 is SYDVKM in the germline V gene. The CDR3 contains 16 residues. The CDR3 spells CASSLPLETGEYEQYF. CDR3 DNA: TGTGCCAGCAGTTTACCACTTGAAACAGGGGAGTACGAGCAGTACTTC. Drawing the rest from reference TRBV28 and TRBJ2-7, the complete variable domain is DVKVTQSSRYLVKRTGEKVFLECVQDMDHENMFWYRQDPGLGLRLIYFSYDVKMKEKGDIPEGYSVSREKKERFSLILESASTNQTSMYLCASSLPLETGEYEQYFGPGTRLTVT.

This chain uses TRBV14 with TRBJ2-3, with TRBD2 matching 7 bases. Germline assignment: CDR1 SGHDN and CDR2 FVKESK. After removal of 4 bases from V and 5 bases from J, the junction contained 6 bases not matched to a gene. CDR3 length: 14 residues. The CDR3 nucleotides read TGTGCCAGCAGCCGGCGGGAGAGGGGAGATACGCAGTATTTT. Translated, it gives CASSRRERGDTQYF. The variable domain in full, with the rest retrieved from reference TRBV14 and TRBJ2-3, is EAGVTQFPSHSVIEKGQTVTLRCDPISGHDNLYWYRRVMGKEIKFLLHFVKESKQDESGMPNNRFLAERTGGTYSTLKVQPAELEDSGVYFCASSRRERGDTQYFGPGTRLTVL.

The rearrangement uses TRBV1 and TRBJ1-1; the table assigns TRBD1, which was not confirmed against the DNA. TRBV1 is listed as a pseudogene. The CDR3 is 16 residues long. CDR3 sequence reads: CTSSPSGHQKNTEAFF. The CDR3 nucleotides read TGCACCAGCAGCCCCTCAGGGCATCAAAAGAACACTGAAGCTTTCTTT.

This clone was found once. V and J are TRBV4-2 and TRBJ2-7; unclear D gene. The CDR3 runs 13 residues. V was clipped by 0 bases and J by 2 bases, with 5 bases between them. Per germline, CDR1 LGHNA and CDR2 YNFKEQ. DNA of the CDR3: TGTGCCAGCAGCCAAGAAGAGCCCTACGAGCAGTACTTC. As protein: CASSQEEPYEQYF.

J is TRBJ2-7 and V is TRBV6-2 or TRBV6-3, with 9 positions matching TRBD2. The V and J ends lost 5 bases and 4 bases, in that order; junction bases with no gene match: 6. This CDR3 has 14 residues. Germline CDR1 MNHEY, CDR2 SVGEGT. The CDR3 coding sequence is TGTGCCAGCAGTGCAATGACTAGCGGATACGAGCAGTACTTC. It encodes CASSAMTSGYEQYF.

This chain connects TRBV18 to TRBJ1-2; 7 bases fit TRBD1. Looked up from germline, CDR1 is KGHSH and CDR2 is LQKENI. This CDR3 is 14 amino acids long. Trimming at V came to 2 bases and at J to 3 bases, leaving 3 bases not matched to a gene. CDR3 loop: CASSPEGADYGYTF. In DNA, the CDR3 is TGTGCCAGCTCACCAGAGGGGGCGGACTATGGCTACACCTTC.

The chain combines TRBV10-3 with TRBJ2-1, with 10 positions matching TRBD2. Germline V gives CDR1 ENHRY, CDR2 SYGVKD. Trimming removed 0 bases from V and 9 bases from J; junction bases left unmatched: 8. The CDR3 is 16 residues long. CDR3 region: CAISESMLAGVGEQFF. The CDR3 bases are TGTGCCATCAGTGAGTCGATGCTAGCGGGAGTAGGTGAGCAGTTCTTC.

The CDR3 region has the DNA TGTGCCAGCAGGCGTCGGACAGGTTTGGCAGAGACCCAGTACTTC. This translates into CASRRRTGLAETQYF. V and J are TRBV6-5 and TRBJ2-5, with 7 bases that match TRBD1. There are 15 residues in the CDR3. Germline loops: CDR1 MNHEY, CDR2 SVGAGI. Losses at the gene ends were 6 bases for V and 4 bases for J; bases not matched to a gene: 11.

V usage is TRBV7-9 and J usage is TRBJ2-4; no definite D call. With 1 base removed from V and 2 bases from J, the gap between germline ends came to 15 bases. The CDR3 consists of 17 residues. Germline CDR1 is SEHNR and CDR2 is FQNEAQ (reference sequence). DNA for the CDR3: TGTGCCAGCAGCTTAGATTCGGTCGGGTTTACCAAAAACATTCAGTACTTC. It specifies CASSLDSVGFTKNIQYF.

The V call is TRBV28, the J call TRBJ2-1, with 7 bases matching TRBD1. The CDR3 has 13 residues. After removal of 6 bases from V and 9 bases from J, the junction contained 8 bases not matched to a gene. From germline, CDR1 is MDHEN and CDR2 SYDVKM. CDR3 sequence reads: CASRPDRAAEQFF. In DNA, the CDR3 is TGTGCCAGCAGACCCGACAGGGCTGCTGAGCAGTTCTTC.

The V and J genes are TRBV19 and TRBJ1-5; D possibly corresponds to TRBD1 (6 bases). The CDR3 length is 13 residues. The ends were cut back, 5 bases at V and 10 bases at J, with 15 bases in the middle. CDR1 is LNHDA and CDR2 is SQIVND in the germline V gene (reference sequence). The CDR3: CASSLGHADPQHF. CDR3 DNA sequence: TGTGCCAGTAGTTTGGGACATGCCGACCCCCAGCATTTT.

A few counts support this clone. V is TRBV3-1 (or the pseudogene TRBV3-2) and J is TRBJ2-4, with D perhaps TRBD2 (6 bases). V was trimmed by 0 bases and J by 5 bases, leaving 14 bases between them. CDR3 length: 16 amino acids. Germline values: CDR1 LGHDT, CDR2 YNNKEL (reference sequence). The CDR3: CASSQDWRGVQNIQYF. The CDR3 coding sequence is TGTGCCAGCAGCCAAGACTGGAGGGGCGTCCAAAACATTCAGTACTTC.

The gene calls are TRBV28 and TRBJ1-4, with TRBD1 matching over 10 bases. The CDR3 spans 16 residues. Unmatched junction bases numbered 9, after V lost 4 bases and J lost 7 bases. Germline values: CDR1 MDHEN, CDR2 SYDVKM. CDR3 nucleotide sequence: TGTGCCAGCAGTTCAGTACCCGGGACAGGGGTTGAAAAACTGTTTTTT. Protein: CASSSVPGTGVEKLFF.

The chain links TRBV21-1 to TRBJ1-4; the D call in the table, TRBD1, was not verified against the DNA. TRBV21-1 is assigned pseudogene status. This CDR3 has 18 residues. The CDR3 is CASSKVWTELPTNEKLFF. Here the CDR3 DNA reads TGTGCCAGCAGCAAAGTTTGGACAGAACTTCCAACTAATGAAAAACTGTTTTTT.

CDR3 amino acids: CASSQLRTTSYEQYF. CDR3 nucleotide sequence: TGCGCCAGCAGCCAACTAAGGACAACATCCTACGAGCAGTACTTC. The chain recombines TRBV5-1 with TRBJ2-7; a possible D gene is TRBD1 (5 bases). V was clipped by 4 bases and J by 1 base, with 15 bases between them. This CDR3 has 15 residues. Germline V gene lookup returns CDR1 SGHRS and CDR2 YFSETQ.

The rearrangement links TRBV7-9 to TRBJ2-7; TRBD2 might be the D (5 bases). Germline loops: CDR1 SEHNR, CDR2 FQNEAQ (reference sequence). The CDR3 is made up of 14 amino acids. Trimming removed 4 bases at V and 1 base at J, with 11 bases between. DNA for the CDR3: TGTGCCAGCAGCTCGAGGACTGGGTCCTACGAGCAGTACTTC. It codes for CASSSRTGSYEQYF.

The CDR3 protein is CASSQDWAPVSNQPQHF. CDR3 sequence (DNA): TGTGCCAGCAGCCAAGATTGGGCGCCAGTTAGCAATCAGCCCCAGCATTTT. The genes are TRBV4-2 and TRBJ1-5; the D is unclear. This CDR3 has 17 residues. The germline V gene encodes CDR1 LGHNA and CDR2 YNFKEQ. Deletions cut 0 bases from V and 0 bases from J, with 12 bases between.

The chain recombines TRBV9 with TRBJ1-4; D gene uncertain. Germline CDR1 and CDR2: SGDLS and YYNGEE. V was trimmed by 4 bases and J by 0 bases, leaving 10 bases between them. The CDR3 has 15 residues. In nucleotides, the CDR3 is TGTGCCAGCAGCCCCTTCGGAGCAACTAATGAAAAACTGTTTTTT. Amino acids: CASSPFGATNEKLFF.

This chain joins TRBV7-9 and TRBJ1-6; 8 positions match TRBD1. CDR1 SEHNR and CDR2 FQNEAQ come from the germline V gene (reference sequence). The CDR3 covers 14 residues. J was trimmed by 17 bases and V by 5 bases; bases with no gene match: 14. The CDR3 sequence is CASSLTGGRRVVHF. The CDR3 DNA reads TGTGCCAGCAGCCTAACAGGGGGACGCCGAGTAGTCCACTTT.